This section outlines one TCR beta chain sequence together with its context. This specimen comes from a study of OX40 agonist ivuxolimab in advanced cancers. Measured with immunoSEQ multiplex PCR; TCRdb has only the in-frame clones, and not every one. The sample lists 98,000 or so clones; roughly nine tenths were seen once. CDR3 size: 15 residues. Per germline, CDR1 MNHEY and CDR2 SVGAGI. With V trimmed by 4 bases and J by 4 bases, 5 bases remained unmatched. V gene TRBV6-5 combines with J gene TRBJ1-1, with 11 bases that match TRBD1. This receptor was taken from an adult with an advanced solid tumor such as melanoma, head and neck, liver or kidney cancer. Sequenced material: CD4+ or CD8+ T cells sorted from blood, taken in a trial of the OX40 agonist ivuxolimab. CDR3 sequence (DNA): TGTGCCAGCAGTTTGGACAGGGGGCGGGTCACTGAAGCTTTCTTT. It is translated as CASSLDRGRVTEAFF.